This T cell receptor (beta chain) was observed in a study of cytomegalovirus exposure and HLA in healthy donors. About the study: Early on, a data release was issued that held tens of millions of unique TCRs from HLA-typed donors. Of the donors genotyped, 300 to 500 in all, less than 90% fell in the Caucasian-associated ancestry cluster.

This CDR3 is 15 amino acids long. Losses at the gene ends were 4 bases for V and 0 bases for J; bases not matched to a gene: 6. In germline, CDR1 is MNHNS, CDR2 SASEGT. Concerning this clone: Its target is unknown.

The study ran its PCR with 60 Vbeta and 13 Jbeta primers. Measured with immunoSEQ multiplex PCR; TCRdb has only the in-frame clones, and not every one. The table lists approximately 270,000 clones, around 80% of them singletons, with approximately 0.3% in the top ten. Study observations and caveats: The number of N-insertions in an Asian-associated ancestry cluster was reportedly below the approximately 700-donor mean in a later analysis. TCR beta chain V- and J-gene trimming was linked, in a later analysis, to a missense variant in DCLRE1C.

The J gene is TRBJ2-7, the V gene TRBV6-1, with 7 nucleotides matching TRBD2. This TCR derives from a girl aged 2 to 9 in good health and CMV-seronegative. What was sequenced was PBMCs. DNA for the CDR3: TGTGCCAGCAGTGTACTAGCGCGAAGCTCCTACGAGCAGTACTTC. Protein sequence: CASSVLARSSYEQYF.